The 30 T cell receptor beta chains listed next were all sequenced from one sample in a study of cytomegalovirus exposure and HLA in healthy donors. Primers: 60 Vbeta forward and 13 Jbeta reverse. The protocol was immunoSEQ multiplex PCR, while the TCRdb copy is restricted to in-frame clones and leaves out a portion. Of more than 150,000 clones listed, more than 65% are singletons. Sequencing was done on a sample of PBMCs. These receptors were collected from a girl aged 2-10 years in good health and CMV-seropositive.

This chain links TRBV10-3 with TRBJ1-2, with TRBD1 matching over 7 bases. Germline CDR1 is ENHRY and CDR2 is SYGVKD. The CDR3 is made up of 15 amino acids. J gave up 2 bases and V 7 bases, and 10 bases lay outside the gene matches. CDR3 in amino acids: CAIKGDRPTNYGYTF. DNA of the CDR3: TGTGCCATCAAAGGGGACAGACCTACCAACTATGGCTACACCTTC.

The V and J genes are TRBV2 and TRBJ1-2; weak D call: TRBD1 (6 bases). This CDR3 has 15 amino acids. From germline, CDR1 is SNHLY and CDR2 FYNNEI. The ends were cut back, 1 base at V and 4 bases at J, with 13 bases in the middle. The CDR3 region has the DNA TGTGCCAGCAGTGAAGGGGGGGGCCTTATCTATGGCTACACCTTC. Translated, it gives CASSEGGGLIYGYTF.

V and J are TRBV5-1 and TRBJ2-1, with TRBD1 identical over 9 bases. V lost 1 base, J lost 8 bases, and 10 bases stayed unmatched. CDR1 and CDR2 (germline): SGHRS, YFSETQ. CDR3 length equals 16 residues. The CDR3 loop reads CASSLNIRTGADEQFF. CDR3 nucleotides: TGCGCCAGCAGCTTGAATATCAGGACAGGGGCGGATGAGCAGTTCTTC.

The V gene is TRBV20-1, the J gene TRBJ1-2, with TRBD1 as a possible D gene (5 bases). Trimming took 7 bases from V and 4 from J, leaving 10 bases between them. The CDR3 length is 11 residues. Germline values: CDR1 DFQATT, CDR2 SNEGSKA (reference sequence). The CDR3 region is CSGDSLYGYTF. The CDR3 DNA follows: TGCAGTGGCGACAGTCTCTATGGCTACACCTTC.

The chain links TRBV19 to TRBJ2-3, with 7 bases aligning to TRBD1. The V gene end was trimmed by 7 bases and the J gene end by 0 bases; junction bases not matched to a gene: 7. The CDR3 covers 15 residues. Germline lookup yields CDR1 LNHDA and CDR2 SQIVND (reference sequence). CDR3 sequence: CASMREGASTDTQYF. The CDR3 bases are TGTGCCAGTATGCGCGAGGGGGCTAGCACAGATACGCAGTATTTT.

The chain joins TRBV11-2 to TRBJ2-2, with TRBD1 as a possible D gene (6 bases). CDR1 SGHAT and CDR2 FQNNGV come from the germline V gene. CDR3 length: 15 residues. The germline V and J ends were trimmed by 3 bases and 5 bases, with 13 bases remaining between them. The CDR3 nucleotides read TGTGCCAGCAGCTTTACAGGGAGTCGAACCGGGGAGCTGTTTTTT. Translated: CASSFTGSRTGELFF.

The rearrangement joins TRBV7-9 to TRBJ2-2; D is unresolved. V was shortened by 3 bases and J by 3 bases, with 8 bases between the two germline ends. This CDR3 is 14 amino acids long. CDR1 and CDR2 from the germline V gene are SEHNR and FQNEAQ (reference sequence). The CDR3 DNA follows: TGTGCCAGCAGCTTTACTCAAGACACCGGGGAGCTGTTTTTT. Its translation is CASSFTQDTGELFF.

The chain links TRBV18 to TRBJ2-5; 10 nucleotides match TRBD2. CDR1 is KGHSH, CDR2 LQKENI, per germline. This CDR3 has 17 residues. Germline trimming cut 3 bases from V and 5 bases from J; bases unmatched to any gene: 12. The DNA for the CDR3 is TGTGCCAGCTCACCGAACCCCCTAGCGGGAGTCCGGGAGACCCAGTACTTC. Encoded protein: CASSPNPLAGVRETQYF.

This clone was recorded once. The V and J genes are TRBV9 and TRBJ2-3; 16 positions match TRBD2. The CDR3 is 17 amino acids. The germline CDR1 and CDR2 sequences are SGDLS and YYNGEE. Trimming cost V 0 bases and J 5 bases; bases outside gene matches: 3. CDR3 in amino acids: CASSVGGLAGGRDTQYF. In DNA, the CDR3 is TGTGCCAGCAGCGTAGGGGGACTAGCGGGGGGGAGAGATACGCAGTATTTT.

The J gene is TRBJ2-3, the V gene TRBV5-1, with 7 bases matching TRBD2. Per the germline V gene, CDR1 is SGHRS and CDR2 is YFSETQ. The CDR3 spans 15 residues. V lost 1 base and J lost 4; bases outside the gene matches: 6. The CDR3 loop is CASSLRAGEADTQYF. CDR3 DNA sequence: TGCGCCAGCAGCTTGCGGGCGGGAGAGGCAGATACGCAGTATTTT.

The chain couples TRBV19 to TRBJ1-5; D is ambiguous. V shed 7 bases and J shed 7 bases, with 14 bases lying between them. This CDR3 contains 13 residues. Germline V gene data show CDR1 as LNHDA and CDR2 as SQIVND (reference sequence). The CDR3 DNA is TGTGCCAGTACCTCTTCGGGTGGCCAGCCCCAGCATTTT. Translation: CASTSSGGQPQHF.

The rearrangement joins TRBV11-2 to TRBJ1-1; the D gene is possibly TRBD1 (5 bases). The CDR3 runs 14 residues. V lost 1 base to trimming and J lost 1 base, with 7 bases between them. The germline CDR1 and CDR2 sequences are SGHAT and FQNNGV. The CDR3 bases are TGTGCCAGCAGCTTAGGACAGCAGAACACTGAAGCTTTCTTT. Amino acids: CASSLGQQNTEAFF.

The CDR3 spells CASSFRGNQETQYF. The CDR3 bases are TGTGCCAGCAGTTTCCGGGGGAATCAAGAGACCCAGTACTTC. The V call is TRBV27, the J call TRBJ2-5, with D possibly TRBD2 on 6 matching bases. Germline V gene data show CDR1 as MNHEY and CDR2 as SMNVEV (reference sequence). This CDR3 is built from 14 residues. The ends were cut back, 3 bases at V and 2 bases at J, with 10 bases in the middle.

This chain joins TRBV6-5 and TRBJ1-4, with a possible D match to TRBD1 (5 bases). The germline V and J ends were trimmed by 5 bases and 13 bases, with 14 bases remaining between them. This CDR3 has 12 amino acids. CDR1 MNHEY and CDR2 SVGAGI come from the germline V gene. Here the CDR3 reads CASSEGAPRLFF. CDR3 coding DNA: TGTGCCAGCAGTGAAGGGGCTCCTAGACTGTTTTTT.

This sequence joins TRBV30 and TRBJ2-6; 7 positions match TRBD1. Unmatched junction bases numbered 6, after V lost 3 bases and J lost 4 bases. Germline lookup yields CDR1 GTSNPN and CDR2 SVGIG (reference sequence). The CDR3 runs 15 residues. The CDR3 DNA sequence: TGTGCCTGGAGCGAGGGGGCTGGGGGGGCCAACGTCCTGACTTTC. Translation: CAWSEGAGGANVLTF.

The count of this clone is one. The chain has TRBV4-1 and TRBJ1-6; a weak D match, TRBD1 (5 bases). Trimming left V 0 bases short and J 10 bases short, with 10 bases between. Germline CDR1 and CDR2: MGHRA and YSYEKL. The CDR3 is 14 amino acids. CDR3 amino acids: CASSQEARESPLHF. The CDR3, as DNA: TGCGCCAGCAGCCAAGAAGCCAGGGAATCACCCCTCCACTTT.

The chain has TRBV6-1 and TRBJ2-7, with 9 bases fitting TRBD1. This CDR3 is built from 15 residues. Germline CDR1 MNHNS, CDR2 SASEGT. V lost 5 bases, J lost 3 bases, and 8 bases stayed unmatched. CDR3 sequence (DNA): TGTGCCAGCAGTCCACCGGGACAGGGCCTCTACGAGCAGTACTTC. Its translation: CASSPPGQGLYEQYF.

This chain uses TRBV4-1 with TRBJ2-2; possibly TRBD1 for D (6 bases). V dropped 2 bases and J dropped 6 bases, with 13 bases sitting between them. The CDR3 is 15 amino acids. CDR1 and CDR2 (germline): MGHRA, YSYEKL. CDR3 sequence (DNA): TGCGCCAGCAGCCAAATGCAGGGGCGAGCCGGGGAGCTGTTTTTT. This translates into CASSQMQGRAGELFF.

The chain recombines TRBV6-4 with TRBJ1-1; D might be TRBD1 (6 bases). This CDR3 has 16 amino acids. The V end lost 6 bases, the J end lost 0 bases, and 17 bases lay between the germline ends. Germline V gene data show CDR1 as MRHNA and CDR2 as SNTAGT. Here the CDR3 reads CASRQGTGNMNTEAFF. As DNA, the CDR3 is TGTGCCAGCAGACAGGGAACGGGGAACATGAACACTGAAGCTTTCTTT.

This chain connects TRBV7-8 to TRBJ1-5, with D hard to call. The CDR3 loop spans 15 amino acids. V shed 1 base and J shed 0 bases, with 7 bases lying between them. In germline, CDR1 is SGHVS, CDR2 FQNEAQ. CDR3 region: CASSLVSYSNQPQHF. The CDR3, as DNA: TGTGCCAGCAGCTTAGTCAGTTATAGCAATCAGCCCCAGCATTTT.

The J gene is TRBJ2-3, the V gene TRBV5-4; the D gene is possibly TRBD2 (6 bases). This CDR3 comprises 15 residues. Trimming took off 0 bases at V and 1 base at J, with 9 bases between the two ends. Germline values: CDR1 SGHNT, CDR2 YYREEE (reference sequence). The CDR3 DNA reads TGTGCCAGCAGCTTGGCGCAGCGGGGCACAGATACGCAGTATTTT. Protein: CASSLAQRGTDTQYF.

The V gene is TRBV5-6, the J gene TRBJ1-3; 9 bases line up with TRBD1. Trimming at V came to 4 bases and at J to 0 bases, leaving 8 bases not matched to a gene. The CDR3 spans 17 residues. Germline assignment: CDR1 SGHDT and CDR2 YYEEEE. This CDR3 reads CASSPWDRAYSGNTIYF. The CDR3, as DNA: TGTGCCAGCAGCCCATGGGACAGGGCCTACTCTGGAAACACCATATATTTT.

The rearrangement joins TRBV30 to TRBJ1-1, with D uncertain. The V end lost 2 bases, the J end lost 4 bases, and 11 bases lay between the germline ends. This CDR3 has 13 residues. CDR1 GTSNPN and CDR2 SVGIG come from the germline V gene (reference sequence). CDR3 amino acids: CAWSRAPTTEAFF. DNA of the CDR3: TGTGCCTGGAGTCGAGCCCCCACCACTGAAGCTTTCTTT.

This chain uses TRBV5-3 with TRBJ2-5, with 12 bases identical to TRBD2. TRBV5-3 is an ORF for which the function is uncertain. This CDR3 region has 18 residues. With V trimmed by 3 bases and J by 3 bases, 12 bases remained unmatched. The DNA of the CDR3 is TGTGCCAGAAGCTCCGGGACTAGCGGGTTGCGGAAGAAAGAGACCCAGTACTTC. Its translation: CARSSGTSGLRKKETQYF.

The chain uses TRBV28 and TRBJ2-7; TRBD1 matches 9 bases. The CDR3 consists of 15 residues. V gave up 1 base and J gave up 4 bases; unmatched junction bases: 5. Per the germline V gene, CDR1 is MDHEN and CDR2 is SYDVKM. CDR3 sequence: CASSLFGTGPYEQYF. DNA for the CDR3: TGTGCCAGCAGTTTATTTGGGACAGGGCCTTACGAGCAGTACTTC.

The chain employs TRBV6-5 and TRBJ2-3; D gene uncertain. The length of the CDR3 is 12 residues. Germline V gives CDR1 MNHEY, CDR2 SVGAGI. Trimming removed 10 bases from V and 6 bases from J, with 14 bases in between. The CDR3 loop reads CATLPYSDTQYF. The CDR3 bases are TGTGCCACCCTTCCCTATTCGGATACGCAGTATTTT.

The chain recombines TRBV11-2 with TRBJ1-1, with D uncertain. Germline CDR1 is SGHAT and CDR2 is FQNNGV. Trimming shortened V by 1 base and J by 3 bases, and 6 bases separated the two germline ends. The CDR3 is 13 amino acids. This CDR3 reads CASSLAQDTEAFF. The CDR3 DNA reads TGTGCCAGCAGCTTAGCTCAGGACACTGAAGCTTTCTTT.

The chain recombines TRBV5-4 with TRBJ2-7; 9 bases match TRBD2. Germline V gene lookup returns CDR1 SGHNT and CDR2 YYREEE (reference sequence). Trimming took 4 bases from V and 4 from J; bases not matched to a gene: 12. The CDR3 extends over 16 amino acids. The CDR3 coding sequence is TGTGCCAGCAGCCTCTTCGGCGGGGGGGGTTCGTACGAGCAGTACTTC. This translates into CASSLFGGGGSYEQYF.

The chain recombines TRBV9 with TRBJ2-2, with 8 nucleotides matching TRBD2. The CDR3 covers 16 residues. V was pared by 3 bases and J by 3 bases, with 7 bases of the junction left unmatched. Looked up from germline, CDR1 is SGDLS and CDR2 is YYNGEE. CDR3: CASSDSGRAHTGELFF. CDR3 bases: TGTGCCAGCAGCGATTCCGGGAGGGCCCACACCGGGGAGCTGTTTTTT.

J is TRBJ1-2 and V is TRBV28; 9 bases line up with TRBD1. With V trimmed by 6 bases and J by 8 bases, 13 bases remained unmatched. From germline, CDR1 is MDHEN and CDR2 SYDVKM. The CDR3 contains 15 residues. The CDR3 region is CASRFSGQGQAGYTF. DNA for the CDR3: TGTGCCAGCAGGTTCTCCGGACAGGGGCAGGCGGGCTACACCTTC.